One and the same sample provided the 27 T cell receptor beta chains below, sequenced in a study of T cell responses to AZD1222 COVID-19 vaccine. Sequencing used immunoSEQ multiplex PCR; TCRdb keeps in-frame clones, though not all of them. The table lists 95,000 to 110,000 clones, roughly 92% of them singletons, with roughly 5% in the top ten. This specimen consisted of peripheral blood, obtained on day 0 of AZD1222 vaccination. These receptors all stem from an adult in good health.

The chain combines TRBV2 with TRBJ2-1; no firm D call. The CDR3 is 15 residues long. V lost 0 bases and J 8 bases, leaving 14 bases between the germline ends. Germline V lookup: CDR1 SNHLY, CDR2 FYNNEI. CDR3: CASSEAIAGFDEQFF. The CDR3 DNA reads TGTGCCAGCAGTGAAGCAATCGCCGGGTTCGATGAGCAGTTCTTC.

The chain couples TRBV5-1 to TRBJ1-1; D call uncertain. Trimming stripped 3 bases from V and 4 bases from J, with 10 bases between. The CDR3 contains 13 residues. Germline assignment: CDR1 SGHRS and CDR2 YFSETQ. The CDR3 here is CASSSWTGTEAFF. The CDR3 nucleotides are TGCGCCAGCAGCTCCTGGACTGGCACTGAAGCTTTCTTT.

This chain uses TRBV2 with TRBJ1-1; D might be TRBD1 (6 bases). CDR1 SNHLY and CDR2 FYNNEI come from the germline V gene. The V end was cut by 6 bases, the J end by 4 bases, with 18 bases between. The CDR3 contains 15 residues. The CDR3 DNA reads TGTGCCAGCAGCCCCGACCGGATCAGGGGCACTGAAGCTTTCTTT. Its translation: CASSPDRIRGTEAFF.

The rearrangement uses TRBV5-4 and TRBJ1-1; no definite D call. The CDR3 totals 14 residues. CDR1 and CDR2 from the germline V gene are SGHNT and YYREEE (reference sequence). With 0 bases removed from V and 5 bases from J, the gap between germline ends came to 11 bases. CDR3: CASSLGIEVTEAFF. The DNA for the CDR3 is TGTGCCAGCAGCTTGGGCATCGAGGTGACTGAAGCTTTCTTT.

This chain connects TRBV10-3 to TRBJ1-1, with D tentatively TRBD1 (6 bases). Trimming removed 11 bases from V and 5 bases from J, with 18 bases in between. Looked up from germline, CDR1 is ENHRY and CDR2 is SYGVKD. CDR3 length: 13 residues. CDR3 region: CASLDQGRTEAFF. Here the CDR3 DNA reads TGTGCCTCCCTGGACCAGGGGAGGACTGAAGCTTTCTTT.

CDR3 in amino acids: CASTPPGGNAYTF. Here the CDR3 DNA reads TGTGCCAGCACCCCACCCGGGGGGAATGCCTACACCTTC. The chain carries TRBV12-3 or TRBV12-4 and TRBJ1-2; D might be TRBD1 (5 bases). This CDR3 comprises 13 residues. Trimming left V 7 bases short and J 10 bases short, with 19 bases between.

This chain uses TRBV5-5 with TRBJ1-1; D not certain. Trimming removed 5 bases from V and 5 bases from J, with 13 bases in between. CDR1 is SGHKS, CDR2 YYEKEE, per germline (reference sequence). The length of the CDR3 is 13 residues. The CDR3 DNA follows: TGTGCCAGCAGTCTTCTACGGGAGACTGAAGCTTTCTTT. Protein: CASSLLRETEAFF.

This chain joins TRBV10-3 and TRBJ2-3; the match to TRBD2 covers 7 bases. The junction had 5 bases not matched to a gene; V was cut back by 5 bases and J by 0 bases. Looked up from germline, CDR1 is ENHRY and CDR2 is SYGVKD. The CDR3 extends over 15 amino acids. The CDR3 sequence: CAISLSGFSTDTQYF. The CDR3 DNA follows: TGTGCCATCAGTCTTAGCGGGTTTAGCACAGATACGCAGTATTTT.

This chain joins TRBV18 and TRBJ2-7; D is ambiguous. Trimming removed 2 bases at V and 6 bases at J, with 11 bases between. Germline loops: CDR1 KGHSH, CDR2 LQKENI. CDR3 length equals 13 residues. The CDR3: CASSPSMLREQYF. The CDR3 bases are TGTGCCAGCTCACCATCTATGCTGCGCGAGCAGTACTTC.

This chain joins TRBV6-5 and TRBJ2-7; 9 nucleotides match TRBD1. This CDR3 is built from 14 residues. V shed 4 bases and J 6 bases; nucleotides not matched to a gene: 7. CDR1 is MNHEY and CDR2 is SVGAGI in the germline V gene. This CDR3 reads CASSLGTGWREQYF. CDR3 DNA: TGTGCCAGCAGTTTAGGGACAGGGTGGCGCGAGCAGTACTTC.

The chain has TRBV9 and TRBJ2-3; D gene unclear. Per germline, CDR1 SGDLS and CDR2 YYNGEE. The length of the CDR3 is 12 residues. Trimming took off 0 bases at V and 10 bases at J, with 9 bases between the two ends. The CDR3 DNA is TGTGCCAGCAGCGTAGTTGAAGGTCCGCAGTATTTT. Protein sequence: CASSVVEGPQYF.

This clone was detected only once. The gene calls are TRBV6-5 and TRBJ2-3; no clear D gene. Germline loops: CDR1 MNHEY, CDR2 SVGAGI. With 2 bases removed from V and 0 bases from J, the gap between germline ends came to 3 bases. This CDR3 has 13 residues. In nucleotides, the CDR3 is TGTGCCAGCAGTTACGTTAGCACAGATACGCAGTATTTT. Translated, it gives CASSYVSTDTQYF.

The gene calls are TRBV2 and TRBJ2-7; 7 bases are shared with TRBD1. Germline values: CDR1 SNHLY, CDR2 FYNNEI. This CDR3 is 14 amino acids long. The junction had 9 bases not matched to a gene; V was cut back by 7 bases and J by 3 bases. This CDR3 is CASTKASGGYEQYF. The CDR3 bases are TGTGCCAGCACCAAAGCATCAGGGGGCTACGAGCAGTACTTC.

V gene TRBV7-9 combines with J gene TRBJ2-5; 7 bases fit TRBD2. Per the germline V gene, CDR1 is SEHNR and CDR2 is FQNEAQ (reference sequence). Germline trimming cut 6 bases from V and 5 bases from J; bases unmatched to any gene: 18. The CDR3 totals 17 residues. CDR3 nucleotides: TGTGCCAGCAGTTATCATCCGTCGGGACTACCGAAGGAGACCCAGTACTTC. It specifies CASSYHPSGLPKETQYF. Full variable domain (missing parts from reference TRBV7-9 and TRBJ2-5): DTGVSQNPRHKITKRGQNVTFRCDPISEHNRLYWYRQTLGQGPEFLTYFQNEAQLEKSRLLSDRFSAERPKGSFSTLEIQRTEQGDSAMYLCASSYHPSGLPKETQYFGPGTRLLVL.

The chain is built from TRBV21-1 and TRBJ2-5; the D segment call TRBD1 is taken from the table without a DNA check. TRBV21-1 is a known pseudogene. The CDR3 runs to 14 residues. The CDR3 DNA is TGTGCCAGCATATTACAGGGGGCTCGGGAGACCCAGTACTTC. Translated: CASILQGARETQYF.

This sequence joins TRBV2 and TRBJ1-2; D may be TRBD1 (6 bases). The length of the CDR3 is 14 residues. CDR1 and CDR2 (germline): SNHLY, FYNNEI. Trimming stripped 7 bases from V and 4 bases from J, with 16 bases between. CDR3 sequence: CASNHREDPYGYTF. CDR3 DNA: TGTGCCAGCAATCACAGGGAAGACCCCTATGGCTACACCTTC. Drawing the rest from reference TRBV2 and TRBJ1-2, the complete variable domain is EPEVTQTPSHQVTQMGQEVILRCVPISNHLYFYWYRQILGQKVEFLVSFYNNEISEKSEIFDDQFSVERPDGSNFTLKIRSTKLEDSAMYFCASNHREDPYGYTFGSGTRLTVV.

The rearrangement joins TRBV9 to TRBJ2-3, with TRBD1 matching over 7 bases. Germline CDR1 SGDLS, CDR2 YYNGEE. The CDR3 runs 17 residues. The trim removed 0 bases at V and 2 bases at J, leaving 9 bases unmatched. CDR3 loop: CASSVGPGTVNTDTQYF. CDR3 bases: TGTGCCAGCAGCGTAGGCCCCGGGACAGTAAACACAGATACGCAGTATTTT. Based on the CDR3 plus reference TRBV9 and TRBJ2-3, the full variable domain is DSGVTQTPKHLITATGQRVTLRCSPRSGDLSVYWYQQSLDQGLQFLIQYYNGEERAKGNILERFSAQQFPDLHSELNLSSLELGDSALYFCASSVGPGTVNTDTQYFGPGTRLTVL.

The V call is TRBV4-1, the J call TRBJ1-1, with 7 bases lining up with TRBD1. CDR1 MGHRA and CDR2 YSYEKL come from the germline V gene. J was trimmed by 11 bases and V by 1 base; bases with no gene match: 7. CDR3 length equals 13 residues. The CDR3 region is CASSQGDSDRAFF. CDR3 coding DNA: TGCGCCAGCAGCCAAGGGGACAGCGATCGGGCTTTCTTT.

The chain employs TRBV7-3 and TRBJ2-1, with a tentative D call TRBD2 (6 bases). Trimming took 2 bases from V and 8 from J, leaving 13 bases between them. Germline lookup yields CDR1 SGHTA and CDR2 FQGTGA. The CDR3 sequence is 14 residues long. This CDR3 reads CASSLSRTTDEQFF. In DNA form, the CDR3 reads TGTGCCAGCAGCTTATCTAGGACTACGGATGAGCAGTTCTTC.

This clone has a single count. V usage is TRBV7-2 and J usage is TRBJ2-7, with 11 positions matching TRBD2. With V trimmed by 3 bases and J by 3 bases, 4 bases remained unmatched. CDR1 and CDR2 from the germline V gene are SGHTA and FQGNSA. The CDR3 covers 15 residues. CDR3: CASSFEGTSGYEQYF. The CDR3 region has the DNA TGTGCCAGCAGCTTCGAAGGGACTAGCGGCTACGAGCAGTACTTC.

This clone was found a few times. The chain employs TRBV18 and TRBJ1-2; D is perhaps TRBD1 (5 bases). Germline lookup yields CDR1 KGHSH and CDR2 LQKENI. V was cut by 2 bases and J by 6 bases, with 16 bases left in between. The CDR3 is 15 residues long. CDR3 sequence (DNA): TGTGCCAGCTCACCAGGGGCAGGTCGGAGCGATGGCTACACCTTC. The encoded protein is CASSPGAGRSDGYTF.

This clone was counted a single time. The V and J genes are TRBV29-1 and TRBJ2-7; a weak D match, TRBD1 (5 bases). There are 14 residues in the CDR3. V gave up 6 bases and J gave up 3 bases, with 18 bases separating them. Germline V gene lookup returns CDR1 SQVTM and CDR2 ANQGSEA. CDR3 in amino acids: CSVRDSPPFYEQYF. The CDR3, as DNA: TGCAGCGTCCGAGACAGTCCACCCTTCTACGAGCAGTACTTC.

This rearrangement joins TRBV6-5 to TRBJ1-2; D remains ambiguous. The V and J ends lost 7 bases and 8 bases respectively, with 14 bases between them. Germline V gene sequence: CDR1 MNHEY, CDR2 SVGAGI. The CDR3 length is 12 residues. DNA of the CDR3: TGTGCCAGCAACGGGCTCCTTGGGGGCTACACCTTC. It encodes CASNGLLGGYTF.

The chain combines TRBV9 with TRBJ1-4, with D possibly matching TRBD1 (5 bases). V was shortened by 0 bases and J by 6 bases, with 9 bases between the two germline ends. Germline CDR1 and CDR2: SGDLS and YYNGEE. This CDR3 is built from 14 residues. CDR3 DNA sequence: TGTGCCAGCAGCGTAGGAGGGGTTGATGAAAAACTGTTTTTT. Its translation is CASSVGGVDEKLFF.

The chain couples TRBV7-9 to TRBJ2-5, with D perhaps TRBD2 (5 bases). Germline V gene data show CDR1 as SEHNR and CDR2 as FQNEAQ (reference sequence). The CDR3 is 15 residues long. V lost 5 bases, J lost 4 bases, and 17 bases lay in between. CDR3 bases: TGTGCCAGCAGCCGGCTGGGAGACGGTAGAGAGACCCAGTACTTC. Translating it yields CASSRLGDGRETQYF.

The J gene is TRBJ2-6, the V gene TRBV27; D gene ambiguous. Germline CDR1 MNHEY, CDR2 SMNVEV (reference sequence). CDR3 length equals 12 residues. The germline V and J ends were trimmed by 8 bases and 10 bases, with 12 bases remaining between them. CDR3 in amino acids: CASQSAGNVLTF. The CDR3 DNA is TGTGCCAGCCAGTCGGCAGGTAACGTCCTGACTTTC.

This clone was detected only once. The rearrangement uses TRBV13 and TRBJ2-2; D remains unclear. The CDR3 length is 14 residues. Germline assignment: CDR1 PRHDT and CDR2 FYEKMQ (reference sequence). V lost 5 bases and J 1 base, leaving 8 bases between the germline ends. DNA of the CDR3: TGTGCCAGCAGCACCTGGGGGAACACCGGGGAGCTGTTTTTT. It is translated as CASSTWGNTGELFF.